One sample yielded the 10 T cell receptor beta chains listed below, sequenced in a study of blood T cell repertoires in COVID-19. Repertoires were generated with immunoSEQ multiplex PCR, while TCRdb's copy carries only in-frame clones and drops some. The sample contains hundreds of thousands of clones, about 85% of which appear only once. Sequencing input: peripheral blood. These receptors all stem from a man younger than 30 with active or convalescent COVID-19.

CDR3: CASTGQGKAFF. In DNA form, the CDR3 reads TGTGCCAGCACTGGACAGGGAAAAGCTTTCTTT. V is TRBV9 and J is TRBJ1-1; 8 bases align to TRBD1. Germline CDR1 SGDLS, CDR2 YYNGEE. CDR3 size: 11 residues. V lost 6 bases to trimming and J lost 9 bases; unmatched junction nucleotides: 4.

V usage is TRBV5-4 and J usage is TRBJ1-1; D is unclear. The CDR3 contains 14 residues. Germline assignment: CDR1 SGHNT and CDR2 YYREEE (reference sequence). Between the trimmed V and J ends, which lost 0 bases and 0 bases, there was a span of 6 bases. CDR3 sequence reads: CASSLDRMNTEAFF. The DNA for the CDR3 is TGTGCCAGCAGCTTGGACAGAATGAACACTGAAGCTTTCTTT.

The V and J genes are TRBV5-8 and TRBJ2-2; 10 bases are a match to TRBD1. This CDR3 is 15 amino acids long. V was clipped by 5 bases and J by 7 bases; unmatched bases: 8. From germline, CDR1 is SGHTS and CDR2 YDEGEE. CDR3 nucleotides: TGTGCCAGCAGATCGGACAGGGGGGCGCGCGGGGAGCTGTTTTTT. Translation gives CASRSDRGARGELFF.

The V call is TRBV20-1, the J call TRBJ2-1; maybe TRBD2 (5 bases). This CDR3 spans 11 amino acids. CDR1 is DFQATT and CDR2 is SNEGSKA in the germline V gene (reference sequence). CDR3 sequence: CSSSGYNEQFF. The CDR3 nucleotides are TGCAGCTCCTCGGGGTACAATGAGCAGTTCTTC.

This clone came up once. This chain connects TRBV6-8 to TRBJ2-7; 7 nucleotides agree with TRBD1. The germline CDR1 and CDR2 sequences are MNHGY and SAAAGT. V was clipped by 2 bases and J by 0 bases; unmatched bases: 19. The CDR3 sequence is 20 residues long. Here the CDR3 reads CASSYTGEVCFLNSSYEQYF. In DNA, the CDR3 is TGTGCCAGCAGTTACACAGGGGAAGTGTGTTTTTTAAATAGCTCCTACGAGCAGTACTTC.

The J gene is TRBJ1-2, the V gene TRBV3-1 (or the pseudogene TRBV3-2); 10 bases agree with TRBD1. V gave up 2 bases and J gave up 3 bases; unmatched junction bases: 6. The germline CDR1 and CDR2 sequences are LGHDT and YNNKEL (reference sequence). The CDR3 sequence is 16 residues long. The CDR3 DNA follows: TGTGCCAGCAGCCAACTCCGGGACAGGGGTGACTATGGCTACACCTTC. Encoded protein: CASSQLRDRGDYGYTF.

This clone appeared a single time. V and J are TRBV10-2 and TRBJ2-1; 12 nucleotides agree with TRBD2. Germline V gene data show CDR1 as WSHSY and CDR2 as SAAADI. The CDR3 is 15 residues long. The V segment lost 5 bases and the J segment 2 bases; nucleotides outside the gene matches: 1. The CDR3 sequence: CASSRTSGAYNEQFF. The DNA for the CDR3 is TGCGCCAGCAGTCGGACTAGCGGGGCCTACAATGAGCAGTTCTTC.

With respect to this clone: At the DNA level, this CDR3 is encoded by other sequences in the same sample as well. The V gene is TRBV19, the J gene TRBJ2-7; 7 nucleotides line up with TRBD1. The CDR3 covers 13 residues. Germline-derived CDR1 and CDR2 are LNHDA and SQIVND (reference sequence). V shed 4 bases and J 3 bases; nucleotides not matched to a gene: 3. The CDR3 spells CASSTGTDYEQYF. The CDR3 nucleotides read TGTGCCAGTAGTACCGGGACAGACTACGAGCAGTACTTC.

This chain joins TRBV6-5 and TRBJ1-4; 7 positions agree with TRBD1. Germline V lookup: CDR1 MNHEY, CDR2 SVGAGI. Losses at the gene ends were 6 bases for V and 8 bases for J; bases not matched to a gene: 6. There are 13 residues in the CDR3. This CDR3 is CASRRQGKEKLFF. CDR3 nucleotides: TGTGCCAGCAGACGACAGGGAAAAGAAAAACTGTTTTTT.

This clone has only one observation. V gene TRBV6-1 combines with J gene TRBJ1-5; D gene ambiguous. Germline CDR1 and CDR2: MNHNS and SASEGT. V lost 2 bases, J lost 1 base, and 6 bases lay in between. This CDR3 comprises 14 residues. This CDR3 reads CASSENRSNQPQHF. The CDR3 DNA follows: TGTGCCAGCAGTGAAAACAGAAGCAATCAGCCCCAGCATTTT.